This TCR beta chain was captured by sequencing in a study of response to subunit inactivated influenza vaccine. Between the trimmed V and J ends, which lost 1 base and 6 bases, there was a span of 6 bases. The V gene's germline CDR1 is LGHNA and CDR2 YNFKEQ. The CDR3 consists of 13 residues. TCRdb independently ran MiXCR on the RT-PCR reads; one entry per CDR3 protein. The sample records a few hundred thousand distinct CDR3 sequences, 11% being singletons. This sample was also put to use in a study of T cells expressing NK-cell markers. That paper adds: As the method of synthesis, 5'RACE template switching with UMIs yielded TCR beta cDNA. Roughly six donors showed dominant NKG2C+ clonotypes comprising about 1.0-7.0% of their CD8+ T cells.

The receptor comes from a man aged 45-60 years who received an inactivated influenza vaccine. Here the sequenced sample was PBMCs from blood, taken on the day of vaccination. The genes are TRBV4-2 and TRBJ1-4; D is unresolved. As DNA, the CDR3 is TGTGCCAGCAGCCAAGCAATGGATGAAAAACTGTTTTTT. It yields the protein CASSQAMDEKLFF.